A single sample gave rise to the 29 T cell receptor beta chains below, sequenced in a study of blood T cell repertoires in COVID-19. Profiling relied on immunoSEQ multiplex PCR, and the TCRdb table lists in-frame clones only, not all of them. The sample contains hundreds of thousands of clones, roughly nine tenths of which appear only once. The sequencing sample was made of PBMCs or T cells enriched from blood (not recorded which). The receptor source for this set is a man younger than 45 who had recovered from COVID-19.

This sequence joins TRBV11-2 and TRBJ1-2, with 8 positions matching TRBD1. Per germline, CDR1 SGHAT and CDR2 FQNNGV. Trimming at V came to 0 bases and at J to 4 bases, leaving 7 bases not matched to a gene. The CDR3 length is 16 residues. The CDR3 DNA follows: TGTGCCAGCAGCTTAGAACCGACAGGGGAGGTCTATGGCTACACCTTC. Translation: CASSLEPTGEVYGYTF.

The V gene is TRBV2, the J gene TRBJ2-1; TRBD1 agrees at 7 bases. The germline V gene encodes CDR1 SNHLY and CDR2 FYNNEI. With 7 bases clipped from V and 4 bases from J, the junction kept 4 bases outside the gene matches. This CDR3 has 13 residues. The chain's CDR3 is CASKGALYNEQFF. The CDR3 DNA follows: TGTGCCAGCAAGGGGGCTTTGTACAATGAGCAGTTCTTC.

The rearrangement joins TRBV28 to TRBJ2-4; 7 bases map to TRBD1. The CDR3 loop spans 15 amino acids. The germline CDR1 and CDR2 sequences are MDHEN and SYDVKM. V shed 6 bases and J 3 bases; nucleotides not matched to a gene: 8. CDR3 region: CASRTTGDGKNIQYF. CDR3 sequence (DNA): TGTGCCAGCAGGACTACAGGGGATGGCAAAAACATTCAGTACTTC. Together with reference TRBV28 and TRBJ2-4, the CDR3 gives the full variable domain: DVKVTQSSRYLVKRTGEKVFLECVQDMDHENMFWYRQDPGLGLRLIYFSYDVKMKEKGDIPEGYSVSREKKERFSLILESASTNQTSMYLCASRTTGDGKNIQYFGAGTRLSVL.

V is TRBV7-3 and J is TRBJ1-1; D not resolved. V lost 5 bases, J lost 8 bases, and 18 bases lay in between. The CDR3 has 14 residues. From germline, CDR1 is SGHTA and CDR2 FQGTGA. CDR3 residues: CASSATYGPGEAFF. The DNA of the CDR3 is TGTGCCAGCAGCGCGACGTATGGACCGGGGGAAGCTTTCTTT.

The gene calls are TRBV2 and TRBJ1-6; D is perhaps TRBD1 (6 bases). There are 13 residues in the CDR3. Germline-derived CDR1 and CDR2 are SNHLY and FYNNEI. Between the trimmed V and J ends, which lost 9 bases and 4 bases, there was a span of 10 bases. As DNA, the CDR3 is TGTGCCAGTCGGACAGAGTATAATTCACCCCTCCACTTT. Protein product: CASRTEYNSPLHF.

The genes are TRBV6-5 and TRBJ2-2; a possible D gene is TRBD1 (6 bases). Between the trimmed V and J ends, which lost 4 bases and 6 bases, there was a span of 9 bases. The germline V gene encodes CDR1 MNHEY and CDR2 SVGAGI. The CDR3 runs to 13 residues. CDR3 bases: TGTGCCAGCAGTTCCACAGGGTCCGGGGAGCTGTTTTTT. Residues: CASSSTGSGELFF.

The rearrangement links TRBV10-3 to TRBJ2-1; 7 nucleotides agree with TRBD2. The CDR3 covers 13 residues. Germline V gene lookup returns CDR1 ENHRY and CDR2 SYGVKD. The V segment lost 7 bases and the J segment 7 bases; nucleotides outside the gene matches: 7. In DNA form, the CDR3 reads TGTGCCATCACCGGGACTACAAGAAATGAGCAGTTCTTC. Its translation is CAITGTTRNEQFF.

This chain links TRBV3-1 (or the pseudogene TRBV3-2) with TRBJ2-1; 7 bases match TRBD2. The CDR3 contains 15 residues. Germline trimming cut 2 bases from V and 6 bases from J; bases unmatched to any gene: 7. Per the germline V gene, CDR1 is LGHDT and CDR2 is YNNKEL (reference sequence). CDR3 in amino acids: CASSQRGLRFNEQFF. CDR3 nucleotides: TGTGCCAGCAGCCAACGGGGACTACGCTTCAATGAGCAGTTCTTC.

The chain uses TRBV25-1 and TRBJ1-1; the D gene is possibly TRBD1 (5 bases). CDR3 length: 11 amino acids. CDR1 is MGHDK and CDR2 is SYGVNS in the germline V gene. The V end was cut by 8 bases, the J end by 11 bases, with 15 bases between. The CDR3 region is CASEAGVSAFF. For the CDR3, the DNA is TGTGCCAGCGAAGCGGGGGTTTCGGCTTTCTTT. The entire variable domain, with the rest obtained from reference TRBV25-1 and TRBJ1-1, is as follows: EADIYQTPRYLVIGTGKKITLECSQTMGHDKMYWYQQDPGMELHLIHYSYGVNSTEKGDLSSESTVSRIRTEHFPLTLESARPSHTSQYLCASEAGVSAFFGQGTRLTVV.

The chain links TRBV5-4 to TRBJ1-6; D is undetermined. CDR3 length: 12 residues. Trimming pared 4 bases from V and 8 bases from J, leaving 7 bases between. Germline-derived CDR1 and CDR2 are SGHNT and YYREEE (reference sequence). The CDR3 bases are TGTGCCAGCAGCCTGCTAGATTCACCCCTCCACTTT. Protein product: CASSLLDSPLHF.

CDR3 loop: CASSFGSGLLQETQYF. As DNA, the CDR3 is TGTGCCAGCAGCTTTGGATCGGGACTCCTACAAGAGACCCAGTACTTC. This chain uses TRBV7-2 with TRBJ2-5, with D possibly matching TRBD2 (6 bases). The CDR3 length is 16 residues. The ends were cut back, 3 bases at V and 2 bases at J, with 16 bases in the middle. Looked up from germline, CDR1 is SGHTA and CDR2 is FQGNSA.

The chain links TRBV19 to TRBJ2-6; D is unresolved. Trimming left V 0 bases short and J 1 base short, with 7 bases between. Germline CDR1 and CDR2: LNHDA and SQIVND (reference sequence). CDR3 size: 16 residues. This CDR3 is CASSIDSLSGANVLTF. DNA of the CDR3: TGTGCCAGTAGTATAGATAGCCTTTCTGGGGCCAACGTCCTGACTTTC.

The chain joins TRBV7-9 to TRBJ1-1; tentatively, D is TRBD1 (5 bases). Germline CDR1 SEHNR, CDR2 FQNEAQ (reference sequence). The CDR3 extends over 13 amino acids. The V end lost 5 bases, the J end lost 6 bases, and 13 bases lay between the germline ends. Here the CDR3 DNA reads TGTGCCAGCAGCCCTGACAGTTACGCTGAAGCTTTCTTT. Translating it yields CASSPDSYAEAFF.

The gene calls are TRBV7-9 and TRBJ1-6; D uncertain. Trimming left V 4 bases short and J 1 base short, with 8 bases between. Germline CDR1 is SEHNR and CDR2 is FQNEAQ (reference sequence). This CDR3 is built from 15 residues. The CDR3 is CASSSGDSYNSPLHF. DNA for the CDR3: TGTGCCAGCAGCTCCGGGGATTCCTATAATTCACCCCTCCACTTT.

As concerns this clone: One end of the junction varies from germline; a read error may be responsible. This chain uses TRBV5-3 with TRBJ1-6; 9 nucleotides line up with TRBD1. Being an ORF, TRBV5-3 has a function that is uncertain. There are 16 residues in the CDR3. CDR3 nucleotide sequence: TGTGTCAGAAGCTTGGGTAGGACAGGGGTTAATTCACCCCTCCACTTT. Translated: CVRSLGRTGVNSPLHF.

The chain links TRBV7-2 to TRBJ2-4; D perhaps matches TRBD1 (6 bases). CDR3 length: 13 residues. V dropped 7 bases and J dropped 1 base, with 8 bases sitting between them. The germline V gene encodes CDR1 SGHTA and CDR2 FQGNSA. This CDR3 reads CASTTGAKNIQYF. The CDR3, as DNA: TGTGCCAGCACAACAGGGGCCAAAAACATTCAGTACTTC.

J is TRBJ2-1 and V is TRBV20-1, with D possibly being TRBD2 (5 bases). From germline, CDR1 is DFQATT and CDR2 SNEGSKA (reference sequence). The CDR3 sequence is 16 residues long. V shed 3 bases and J shed 5 bases, with 20 bases lying between them. For the CDR3, the DNA is TGCAGTGCTAGTCTCTCGACTTGGCGGGTGAACAATGAGCAGTTCTTC. Residues: CSASLSTWRVNNEQFF.

Regarding this clone: Other nucleotide sequences in the sample specify the same CDR3. V and J are TRBV24-1 and TRBJ1-2; D uncertain. This CDR3 region has 13 residues. V lost 3 bases and J 3 bases, leaving 7 bases between the germline ends. Germline lookup yields CDR1 KGHDR and CDR2 SFDVKD. This chain's CDR3 is CATSDPGDYGYTF. The DNA for the CDR3 is TGTGCCACCAGTGATCCCGGGGACTATGGCTACACCTTC.

The V gene is TRBV29-1, the J gene TRBJ1-4, with D possibly TRBD1 on 5 matching bases. Germline CDR1 is SQVTM and CDR2 is ANQGSEA. This CDR3 has 12 residues. The V gene lost 3 bases and the J gene lost 6 bases, with 8 bases spanning the gap. The CDR3 reads CSVEGGDEKLFF. The CDR3 DNA reads as TGCAGCGTTGAGGGGGGAGATGAAAAACTGTTTTTT.

The V and J genes are TRBV25-1 and TRBJ2-1; 7 bases are shared with TRBD2. This CDR3 has 14 amino acids. With 2 bases clipped from V and 6 bases from J, the junction kept 4 bases outside the gene matches. Germline values: CDR1 MGHDK, CDR2 SYGVNS. DNA for the CDR3: TGTGCCAGCAGTGAAGCGGGGGTTGGCAATGAGCAGTTCTTC. It is translated as CASSEAGVGNEQFF. Based on the CDR3 plus reference TRBV25-1 and TRBJ2-1, the full variable domain is EADIYQTPRYLVIGTGKKITLECSQTMGHDKMYWYQQDPGMELHLIHYSYGVNSTEKGDLSSESTVSRIRTEHFPLTLESARPSHTSQYLCASSEAGVGNEQFFGPGTRLTVL.

This chain connects TRBV19 to TRBJ2-1, with 11 bases matching TRBD1. The V gene end was trimmed by 9 bases and the J gene end by 7 bases; junction bases not matched to a gene: 5. The CDR3 totals 13 residues. Germline values: CDR1 LNHDA, CDR2 SQIVND (reference sequence). The CDR3 region has the DNA TGTGCCAGCCGGGACAGGGGGTTTAATGAGCAGTTCTTC. Protein product: CASRDRGFNEQFF.

V gene TRBV5-6 combines with J gene TRBJ2-3, with D maybe TRBD1 (5 bases). Trimming stripped 2 bases from V and 2 bases from J, with 15 bases between. Germline CDR1 and CDR2: SGHDT and YYEEEE. This CDR3 is built from 16 residues. For the CDR3, the DNA is TGTGCCAGCAGCTTTCTAATGGCAGGGTACACAGATACGCAGTATTTT. Encoded protein: CASSFLMAGYTDTQYF. The full variable domain, its missing parts supplied by reference TRBV5-6 and TRBJ2-3, is DAGVTQSPTHLIKTRGQQVTLRCSPKSGHDTVSWYQQALGQGPQFIFQYYEEEERQRGNFPDRFSGHQFPNYSSELNVNALLLGDSALYLCASSFLMAGYTDTQYFGPGTRLTVL.

This chain connects TRBV11-2 to TRBJ1-1, with D tentatively TRBD1 (5 bases). The V end was cut by 10 bases, the J end by 0 bases, with 12 bases between. Looked up from germline, CDR1 is SGHAT and CDR2 is FQNNGV. The CDR3 sequence is 13 residues long. CDR3 DNA: TGTGCCACCGCGCGGGGGATGAACACTGAAGCTTTCTTT. As protein: CATARGMNTEAFF.

The rearrangement joins TRBV3-1 (or the pseudogene TRBV3-2) to TRBJ2-7; TRBD2 aligns across 10 bases. V was clipped by 3 bases and J by 1 base; unmatched bases: 3. The germline gives CDR1 LGHDT, CDR2 YNNKEL (reference sequence). The length of the CDR3 is 15 residues. CDR3 nucleotides: TGTGCCAGCAGCCATAGCGGGAGGTCTTCCTACGAGCAGTACTTC. Translating it yields CASSHSGRSSYEQYF.

V is TRBV7-9 and J is TRBJ1-1; tentative D call: TRBD1 (6 bases). V was shortened by 3 bases and J by 7 bases, with 12 bases between the two germline ends. The CDR3 consists of 13 residues. The germline gives CDR1 SEHNR, CDR2 FQNEAQ (reference sequence). This CDR3 is CASSFPQQGEAFF. DNA for the CDR3: TGTGCCAGCAGCTTCCCGCAACAGGGTGAAGCTTTCTTT.

The rearrangement joins TRBV19 to TRBJ2-1; D uncertain. Trimming shortened V by 4 bases and J by 0 bases, and 4 bases separated the two germline ends. CDR1 and CDR2 from the germline V gene are LNHDA and SQIVND (reference sequence). The CDR3 totals 13 residues. CDR3: CASSRSSYNEQFF. The CDR3 DNA is TGTGCCAGTAGTAGGAGCTCCTACAATGAGCAGTTCTTC.

The chain couples TRBV18 to TRBJ1-6; 11 positions agree with TRBD1. CDR1 is KGHSH and CDR2 is LQKENI in the germline V gene. V was clipped by 1 base and J by 7 bases; unmatched bases: 6. The CDR3 has 17 residues. CDR3 in DNA: TGTGCCAGCTCACCACTCGGACAGGGGGCCCGCAATTCACCCCTCCACTTT. Translating gives CASSPLGQGARNSPLHF. The variable domain in full, with the rest retrieved from reference TRBV18 and TRBJ1-6, is NAGVMQNPRHLVRRRGQEARLRCSPMKGHSHVYWYRQLPEEGLKFMVYLQKENIIDESGMPKERFSAEFPKEGPSILRIQQVVRGDSAAYFCASSPLGQGARNSPLHFGNGTRLTVT.

The J gene is TRBJ2-1, the V gene TRBV10-1, with D possibly matching TRBD2 (5 bases). Trimming shortened V by 4 bases and J by 7 bases, and 11 bases separated the two germline ends. The CDR3 consists of 13 residues. The V gene's germline CDR1 is WNHNN and CDR2 SYGVQD (reference sequence). The CDR3 protein is CASSGGPGNEQFF. In DNA form, the CDR3 reads TGCGCCAGCAGTGGTGGCCCGGGGAATGAGCAGTTCTTC.

This chain uses TRBV30 with TRBJ2-7, with TRBD2 matching over 10 bases. CDR1 and CDR2 from the germline V gene are GTSNPN and SVGIG (reference sequence). V dropped 6 bases and J dropped 3; count of bases not matched to a gene: 20. The CDR3 spans 18 residues. The CDR3 DNA reads TGTGCCTGCCATACCCGGGACAGCCGGACTAGCGGATACTACGAGCAGTACTTC. This encodes CACHTRDSRTSGYYEQYF.